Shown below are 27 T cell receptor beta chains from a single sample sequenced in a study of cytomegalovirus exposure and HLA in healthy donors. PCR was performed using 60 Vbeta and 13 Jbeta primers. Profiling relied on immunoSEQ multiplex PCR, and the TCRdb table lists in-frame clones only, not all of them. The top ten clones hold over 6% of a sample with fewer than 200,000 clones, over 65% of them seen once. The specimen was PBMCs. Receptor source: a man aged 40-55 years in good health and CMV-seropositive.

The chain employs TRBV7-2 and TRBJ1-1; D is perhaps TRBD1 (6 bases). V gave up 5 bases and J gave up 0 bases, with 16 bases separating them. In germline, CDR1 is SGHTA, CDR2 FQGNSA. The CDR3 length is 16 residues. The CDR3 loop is CASSVAGAPMNTEAFF. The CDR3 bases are TGTGCCAGCAGCGTCGCAGGGGCGCCCATGAACACTGAAGCTTTCTTT.

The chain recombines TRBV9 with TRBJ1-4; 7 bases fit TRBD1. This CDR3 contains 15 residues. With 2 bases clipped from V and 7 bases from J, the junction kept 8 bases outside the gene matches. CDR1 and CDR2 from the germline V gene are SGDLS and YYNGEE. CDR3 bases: TGTGCCAGCAGCGTGAGCACAGGGGTGGTTGAAAAACTGTTTTTT. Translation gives CASSVSTGVVEKLFF.

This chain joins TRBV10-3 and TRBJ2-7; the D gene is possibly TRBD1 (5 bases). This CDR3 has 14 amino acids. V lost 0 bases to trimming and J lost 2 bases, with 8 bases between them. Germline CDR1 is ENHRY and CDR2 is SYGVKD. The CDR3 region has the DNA TGTGCCATCAGTGAGTCGTGGGGCACCTACGAGCAGTACTTC. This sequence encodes CAISESWGTYEQYF.

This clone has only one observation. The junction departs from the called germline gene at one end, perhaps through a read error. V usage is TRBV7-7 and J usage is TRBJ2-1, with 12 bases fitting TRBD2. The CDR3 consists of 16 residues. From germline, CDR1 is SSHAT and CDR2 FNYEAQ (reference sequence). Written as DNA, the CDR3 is TGTGCTAGCAGCAAAATTCCTAGCGGGGGGGTTAATGAGCAGTTCTTC. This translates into CASSKIPSGGVNEQFF.

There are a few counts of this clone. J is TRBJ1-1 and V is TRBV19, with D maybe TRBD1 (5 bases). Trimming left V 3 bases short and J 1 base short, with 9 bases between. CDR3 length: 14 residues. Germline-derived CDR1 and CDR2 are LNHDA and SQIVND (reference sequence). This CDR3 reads CASSMGRENTEAFF. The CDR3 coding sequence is TGTGCCAGTAGTATGGGCAGGGAGAACACTGAAGCTTTCTTT.

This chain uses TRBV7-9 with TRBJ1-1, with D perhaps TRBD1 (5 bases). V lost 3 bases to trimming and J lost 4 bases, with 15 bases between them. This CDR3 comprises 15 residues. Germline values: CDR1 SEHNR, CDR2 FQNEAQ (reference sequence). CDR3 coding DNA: TGTGCCAGCAGCTTGGGGGACTGGGAATTCACTGAAGCTTTCTTT. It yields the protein CASSLGDWEFTEAFF.

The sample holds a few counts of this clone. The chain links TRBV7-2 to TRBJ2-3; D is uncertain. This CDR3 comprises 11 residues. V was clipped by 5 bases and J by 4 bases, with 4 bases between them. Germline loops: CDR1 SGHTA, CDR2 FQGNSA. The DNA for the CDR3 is TGTGCCAGCAGCCTCCCAGATACGCAGTATTTT. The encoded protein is CASSLPDTQYF. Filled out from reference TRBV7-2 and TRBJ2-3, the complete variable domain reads GAGVSQSPSNKVTEKGKDVELRCDPISGHTALYWYRQSLGQGLEFLIYFQGNSAPDKSGLPSDRFSAERTGGSVSTLTIQRTQQEDSAVYLCASSLPDTQYFGPGTRLTVL.

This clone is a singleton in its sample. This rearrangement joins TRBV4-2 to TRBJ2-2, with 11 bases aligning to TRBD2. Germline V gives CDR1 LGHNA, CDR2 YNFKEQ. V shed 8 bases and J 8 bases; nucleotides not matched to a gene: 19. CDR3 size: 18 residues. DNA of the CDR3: TGTGCCAGCTCGGGACGGATCCTAGCGGGGGGAGAACCAGGGGAGCTGTTTTTT. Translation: CASSGRILAGGEPGELFF.

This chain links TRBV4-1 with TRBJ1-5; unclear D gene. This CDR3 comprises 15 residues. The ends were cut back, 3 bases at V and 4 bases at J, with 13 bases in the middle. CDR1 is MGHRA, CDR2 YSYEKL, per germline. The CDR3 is CASSQAPTRNQPQHF. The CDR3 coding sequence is TGCGCCAGCAGCCAGGCACCGACACGGAATCAGCCCCAGCATTTT.

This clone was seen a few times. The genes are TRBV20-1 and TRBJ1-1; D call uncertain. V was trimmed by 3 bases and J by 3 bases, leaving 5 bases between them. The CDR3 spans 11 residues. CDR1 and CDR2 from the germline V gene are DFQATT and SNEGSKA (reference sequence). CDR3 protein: CSASPYTEAFF. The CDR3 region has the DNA TGCAGTGCTAGTCCATACACTGAAGCTTTCTTT.

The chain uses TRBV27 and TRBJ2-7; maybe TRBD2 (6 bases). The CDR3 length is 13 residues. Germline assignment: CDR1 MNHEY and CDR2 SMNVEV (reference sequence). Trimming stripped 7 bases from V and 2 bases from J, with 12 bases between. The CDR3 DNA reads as TGTGCCAGCACCCCAGCGGGCGCCTACGAGCAGTACTTC. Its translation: CASTPAGAYEQYF.

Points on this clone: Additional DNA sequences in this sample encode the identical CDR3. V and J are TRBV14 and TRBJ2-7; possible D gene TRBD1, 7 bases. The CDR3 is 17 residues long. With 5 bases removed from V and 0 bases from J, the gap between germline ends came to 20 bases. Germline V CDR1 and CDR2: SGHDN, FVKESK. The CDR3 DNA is TGTGCCAGCAGCTTTAATACAGGGGCGGGGAGCTCCTACGAGCAGTACTTC. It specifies CASSFNTGAGSSYEQYF.

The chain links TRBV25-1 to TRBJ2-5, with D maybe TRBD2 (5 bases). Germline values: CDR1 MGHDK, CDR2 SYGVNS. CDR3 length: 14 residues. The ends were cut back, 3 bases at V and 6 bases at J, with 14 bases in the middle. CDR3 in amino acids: CASSDRSGMKTQYF. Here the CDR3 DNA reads TGTGCCAGCAGTGATAGATCCGGGATGAAGACCCAGTACTTC.

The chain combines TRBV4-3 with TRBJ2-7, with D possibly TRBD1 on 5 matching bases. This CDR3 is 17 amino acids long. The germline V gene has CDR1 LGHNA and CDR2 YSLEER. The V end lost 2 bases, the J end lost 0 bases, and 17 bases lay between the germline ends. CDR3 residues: CASSQLAGAGRSYEQYF. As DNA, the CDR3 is TGCGCCAGCAGCCAATTGGCTGGGGCAGGACGCTCCTACGAGCAGTACTTC.

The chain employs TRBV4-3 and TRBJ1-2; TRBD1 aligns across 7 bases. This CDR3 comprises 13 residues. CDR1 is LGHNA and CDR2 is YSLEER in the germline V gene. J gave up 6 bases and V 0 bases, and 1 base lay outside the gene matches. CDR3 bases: TGCGCCAGCAGCCAAGACAGGGGGGATGGCTACACCTTC. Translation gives CASSQDRGDGYTF.

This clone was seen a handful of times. The CDR3 reads CSVVRKNSYEQYF. The CDR3 DNA follows: TGCAGCGTTGTCAGGAAAAACTCCTACGAGCAGTACTTC. The chain carries TRBV29-1 and TRBJ2-7; D gene ambiguous. Germline CDR1 SQVTM, CDR2 ANQGSEA. CDR3 length: 13 residues. The V end lost 4 bases, the J end lost 0 bases, and 10 bases lay between the germline ends.

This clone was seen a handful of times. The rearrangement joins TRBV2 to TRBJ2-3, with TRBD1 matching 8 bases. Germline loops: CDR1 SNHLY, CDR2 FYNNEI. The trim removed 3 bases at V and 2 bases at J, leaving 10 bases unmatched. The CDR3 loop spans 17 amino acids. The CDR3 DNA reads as TGTGCCAGCAGTGACATATTCTCGGACAGGGTCACAGATACGCAGTATTTT. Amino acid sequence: CASSDIFSDRVTDTQYF.

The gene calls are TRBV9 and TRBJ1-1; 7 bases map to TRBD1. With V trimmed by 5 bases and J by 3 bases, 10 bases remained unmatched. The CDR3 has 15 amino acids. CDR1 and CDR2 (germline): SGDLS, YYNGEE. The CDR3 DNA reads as TGTGCCAGCAGTCCCCCGGGGGACAGTCACACTGAAGCTTTCTTT. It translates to CASSPPGDSHTEAFF.

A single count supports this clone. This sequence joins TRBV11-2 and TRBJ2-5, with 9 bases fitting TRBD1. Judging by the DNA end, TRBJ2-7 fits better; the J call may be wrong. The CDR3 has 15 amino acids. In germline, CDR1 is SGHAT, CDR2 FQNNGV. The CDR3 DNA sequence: TGTGCCAGCAGGGCCGGGACAGGGAAAACCTACGAGCAGTACTTC. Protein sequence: CASRAGTGKTYEQYF.

The DNA of the CDR3 is TGTGCCTGGAGAATTATGGACAGGGAAAAACTGTTTTTT. Protein: CAWRIMDREKLFF. The V call is TRBV30, the J call TRBJ1-4; 7 positions match TRBD1. This CDR3 contains 13 residues. The junction had 6 bases not matched to a gene; V was cut back by 3 bases and J by 8 bases. Germline V CDR1 and CDR2: GTSNPN, SVGIG (reference sequence). Using reference TRBV30 and TRBJ1-4 for the parts outside the CDR3, the full variable domain is SQTIHQWPATLVQPVGSPLSLECTVEGTSNPNLYWYRQAAGRGLQLLFYSVGIGQISSEVPQNLSASRPQDRQFILSSKKLLLSDSGFYLCAWRIMDREKLFFGSGTQLSVL.

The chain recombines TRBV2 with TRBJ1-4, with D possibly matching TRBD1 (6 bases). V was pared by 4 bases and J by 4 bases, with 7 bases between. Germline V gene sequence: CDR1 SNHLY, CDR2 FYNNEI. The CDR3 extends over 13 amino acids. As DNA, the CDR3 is TGTGCCAGCAGTGGGGACATTAATGAAAAACTGTTTTTT. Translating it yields CASSGDINEKLFF.

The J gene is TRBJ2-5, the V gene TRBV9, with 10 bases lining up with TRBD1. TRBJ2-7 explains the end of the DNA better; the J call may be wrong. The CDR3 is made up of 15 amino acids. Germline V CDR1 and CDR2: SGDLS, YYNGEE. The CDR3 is CASSPGTGVSYEQYF. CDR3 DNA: TGTGCCAGCAGCCCTGGGACAGGGGTTTCCTACGAGCAGTACTTC.

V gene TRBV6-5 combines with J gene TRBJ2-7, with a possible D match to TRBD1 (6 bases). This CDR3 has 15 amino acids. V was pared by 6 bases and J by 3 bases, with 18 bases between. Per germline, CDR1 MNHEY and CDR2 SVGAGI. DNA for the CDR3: TGTGCCAGCAGGTGGACTGGGGGCGGAGACTACGAGCAGTACTTC. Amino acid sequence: CASRWTGGGDYEQYF.

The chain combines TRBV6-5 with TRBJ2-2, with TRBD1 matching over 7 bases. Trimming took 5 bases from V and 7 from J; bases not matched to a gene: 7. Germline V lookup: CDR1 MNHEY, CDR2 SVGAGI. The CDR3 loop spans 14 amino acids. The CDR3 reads CASSADRAGGELFF. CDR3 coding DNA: TGTGCCAGCAGTGCTGACAGGGCCGGCGGGGAGCTGTTTTTT.

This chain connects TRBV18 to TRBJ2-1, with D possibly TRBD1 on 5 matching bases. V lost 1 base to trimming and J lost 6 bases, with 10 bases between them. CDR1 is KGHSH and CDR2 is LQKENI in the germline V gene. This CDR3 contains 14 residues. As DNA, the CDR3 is TGTGCCAGCTCACCACTACAGGAATCCAATGAGCAGTTCTTC. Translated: CASSPLQESNEQFF.

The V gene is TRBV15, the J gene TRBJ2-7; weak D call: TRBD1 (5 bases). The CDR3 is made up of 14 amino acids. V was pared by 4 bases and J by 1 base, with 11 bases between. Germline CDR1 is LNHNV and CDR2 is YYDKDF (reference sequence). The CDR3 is CATSTPTESYEQYF. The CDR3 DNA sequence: TGTGCCACCAGCACCCCGACAGAATCCTACGAGCAGTACTTC. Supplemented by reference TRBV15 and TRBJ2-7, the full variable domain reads DAMVIQNPRYQVTQFGKPVTLSCSQTLNHNVMYWYQQKSSQAPKLLFHYYDKDFNNEADTPDNFQSRRPNTSFCFLDIRSPGLGDTAMYLCATSTPTESYEQYFGPGTRLTVT.

The CDR3 DNA sequence: TGTGCCAGCAGGACTGACAACACCGGGGAGCTGTTTTTT. The encoded protein is CASRTDNTGELFF. This chain connects TRBV6-5 to TRBJ2-2; D call uncertain. Germline loops: CDR1 MNHEY, CDR2 SVGAGI. The V and J ends lost 6 bases and 2 bases respectively, with 7 bases between them. The CDR3 has 13 residues.